One sample yielded the 15 T cell receptor beta chains listed below, sequenced in a study of cytomegalovirus exposure and HLA in healthy donors. Vbeta (60) and Jbeta (13) primers were used in the PCR. Sequencing used immunoSEQ multiplex PCR; TCRdb keeps in-frame clones, though not all of them. The sample holds about 64,000 clones; 60% to 80% are singletons and the top ten take more than 5%. The source material was PBMCs. The receptors were sampled from a male donor in good health and CMV-seropositive.

The rearrangement joins TRBV5-6 to TRBJ1-1; TRBD1 agrees at 7 bases. J gave up 0 bases and V 5 bases, and 10 bases lay outside the gene matches. Germline CDR1 reads SGHDT; CDR2 reads YYEEEE. The CDR3 has 16 residues. The CDR3: CASRYRPGQLNTEAFF. The CDR3 DNA sequence: TGTGCCAGCAGGTACCGTCCGGGACAGCTGAACACTGAAGCTTTCTTT. Drawing the rest from reference TRBV5-6 and TRBJ1-1, the complete variable domain is DAGVTQSPTHLIKTRGQQVTLRCSPKSGHDTVSWYQQALGQGPQFIFQYYEEEERQRGNFPDRFSGHQFPNYSSELNVNALLLGDSALYLCASRYRPGQLNTEAFFGQGTRLTVV.

The chain links TRBV11-2 to TRBJ2-7; unclear D gene. The germline V gene has CDR1 SGHAT and CDR2 FQNNGV. The CDR3 extends over 15 amino acids. V lost 0 bases and J 0 bases, leaving 9 bases between the germline ends. For the CDR3, the DNA is TGTGCCAGCAGCTTAGAGCGCCCCCACTCCTACGAGCAGTACTTC. Its protein product is CASSLERPHSYEQYF.

The count of this clone is one. The chain has TRBV19 and TRBJ1-1, with a weak D call TRBD1 (5 bases). Per germline, CDR1 LNHDA and CDR2 SQIVND (reference sequence). CDR3 length: 16 amino acids. Trimming stripped 2 bases from V and 1 base from J, with 14 bases between. The CDR3 nucleotides read TGTGCCAGTAGTATATTAAGAGGGACTGGGAACACTGAAGCTTTCTTT. Amino acid sequence: CASSILRGTGNTEAFF.

This clone has only a few counts. Here the CDR3 reads CASRGASGGTGELFF. The CDR3 DNA reads as TGTGCCAGCAGGGGGGCTAGCGGGGGGACCGGGGAGCTGTTTTTT. The chain combines TRBV6-1 with TRBJ2-2, with 11 bases fitting TRBD2. The CDR3 totals 15 residues. In germline, CDR1 is MNHNS, CDR2 SASEGT. Unmatched junction bases numbered 5, after V lost 6 bases and J lost 5 bases.

V and J are TRBV7-9 and TRBJ2-7; D is perhaps TRBD1 (5 bases). With 2 bases removed from V and 1 base from J, the gap between germline ends came to 9 bases. The germline CDR1 and CDR2 sequences are SEHNR and FQNEAQ (reference sequence). The CDR3 totals 14 residues. DNA for the CDR3: TGTGCCAGCAGCTTACAGGGAAGGTCCTACGAGCAGTACTTC. It codes for CASSLQGRSYEQYF.

The rearrangement uses TRBV7-2 and TRBJ1-1, with 7 bases aligning to TRBD1. The CDR3 is 14 amino acids. The V and J ends lost 8 bases and 5 bases, in that order; junction bases with no gene match: 11. Germline V gene sequence: CDR1 SGHTA, CDR2 FQGNSA. CDR3 nucleotides: TGTGCCAGCTCACGAGACAGGGTGGGAACTGAAGCTTTCTTT. Translating it yields CASSRDRVGTEAFF. Full variable domain (missing parts from reference TRBV7-2 and TRBJ1-1): GAGVSQSPSNKVTEKGKDVELRCDPISGHTALYWYRQSLGQGLEFLIYFQGNSAPDKSGLPSDRFSAERTGGSVSTLTIQRTQQEDSAVYLCASSRDRVGTEAFFGQGTRLTVV.

CDR3 sequence: CASSKVGEWQFF. The CDR3 nucleotides read TGTGCCAGCAGCAAAGTCGGGGAGTGGCAGTTCTTC. V is TRBV9 and J is TRBJ2-1, with D possibly being TRBD2 (5 bases). The CDR3 totals 12 residues. CDR1 SGDLS and CDR2 YYNGEE come from the germline V gene. Trimming took off 4 bases at V and 12 bases at J, with 14 bases between the two ends.

The V gene is TRBV6-6, the J gene TRBJ2-5; TRBD2 matches at 11 bases. Germline V gives CDR1 MNHNY, CDR2 SVGAGI (reference sequence). This CDR3 has 15 residues. Germline trimming cut 6 bases from V and 4 bases from J; bases unmatched to any gene: 7. The CDR3 loop reads CASSRLAGRGETQYF. As DNA, the CDR3 is TGTGCCAGCAGCAGACTAGCGGGGAGAGGAGAGACCCAGTACTTC.

The sample holds a few counts of this clone. J is TRBJ2-5 and V is TRBV20-1; D remains unclear. CDR3 length: 10 residues. Germline values: CDR1 DFQATT, CDR2 SNEGSKA (reference sequence). V lost 4 bases and J 5 bases, leaving 5 bases between the germline ends. CDR3 protein: CSAKRETQYF. The CDR3, as DNA: TGCAGTGCTAAACGGGAGACCCAGTACTTC.

The chain links TRBV10-3 to TRBJ2-7; 9 nucleotides line up with TRBD1. The CDR3 sequence is 18 residues long. The junction had 9 bases not matched to a gene; V was cut back by 0 bases and J by 0 bases. CDR1 ENHRY and CDR2 SYGVKD come from the germline V gene. CDR3 coding DNA: TGTGCCATCAGTGAGTCCCACCTTCAGGGACAGGGCTCCTACGAGCAGTACTTC. It yields the protein CAISESHLQGQGSYEQYF.

The CDR3 protein is CASSVEGVNGYTF. The DNA of the CDR3 is TGTGCCAGCAGCGTAGAAGGGGTCAATGGCTACACCTTC. The chain carries TRBV9 and TRBJ1-2, with D maybe TRBD1 (5 bases). V was shortened by 0 bases and J by 6 bases, with 9 bases between the two germline ends. CDR3 length equals 13 residues. CDR1 and CDR2 from the germline V gene are SGDLS and YYNGEE.

This clone was seen only a few times. Other DNA sequences in the same sample also yield this CDR3. The V and J genes are TRBV15 and TRBJ1-1; possibly TRBD1 for D (5 bases). CDR3 length: 14 residues. Germline V gives CDR1 LNHNV, CDR2 YYDKDF (reference sequence). Trimming took 0 bases from V and 5 from J, leaving 10 bases between them. CDR3: CATSRERGRTEAFF. CDR3 sequence (DNA): TGTGCCACCAGCAGAGAACGGGGGAGGACTGAAGCTTTCTTT.

This clone was detected only a few times. J is TRBJ2-2 and V is TRBV28, with TRBD2 matching over 8 bases. V lost 5 bases and J lost 5; bases outside the gene matches: 1. There are 13 residues in the CDR3. Germline CDR1 and CDR2: MDHEN and SYDVKM. In nucleotides, the CDR3 is TGTGCCAGCAGTCCGGGGGGGACCGGGGAGCTGTTTTTT. Translation gives CASSPGGTGELFF.

This chain links TRBV30 with TRBJ2-7; 7 nucleotides agree with TRBD1. This CDR3 contains 14 residues. V shed 4 bases and J 1 base; nucleotides not matched to a gene: 7. CDR1 and CDR2 from the germline V gene are GTSNPN and SVGIG (reference sequence). CDR3 in DNA: TGTGCCTGGAACGAGGGACAGCCTTCCTACGAGCAGTACTTC. Translating it yields CAWNEGQPSYEQYF.

This rearrangement joins TRBV9 to TRBJ1-1; tentative D call: TRBD1 (6 bases). The CDR3 has 14 residues. Looked up from germline, CDR1 is SGDLS and CDR2 is YYNGEE. V lost 3 bases and J 5 bases, leaving 14 bases between the germline ends. CDR3 loop: CASSAQGVGTEAFF. The CDR3 DNA is TGTGCCAGCAGCGCACAGGGCGTGGGGACTGAAGCTTTCTTT.